These 7 T cell receptor beta chains were all obtained from the same sample, sequenced in a study of OX40 agonist ivuxolimab in advanced cancers. Library generation was performed with the immunoSEQ multiplex PCR assay. As stored in TCRdb, this immuneACCESS dataset retains in-frame rearrangements with V and J assigned. A fraction of the clones does not appear; measured against another copy, unresolved V genes explain less than half of the discrepancy, and the remainder lacks a known reason. For this sample the table gives 130,000 or so clones, of which around nine tenths were detected only once. Clones ranked in the top ten supply about 1.1% of the sample. The specimen was CD4+ or CD8+ T cells sorted from blood, collected in a trial of the OX40 agonist ivuxolimab. Receptor source: an adult with an advanced solid tumor such as melanoma, head and neck, liver or kidney cancer.

The genes are TRBV13 and TRBJ1-2; the match to TRBD1 covers 8 bases. There are 18 residues in the CDR3. V dropped 0 bases and J dropped 5; count of bases not matched to a gene: 14. Germline assignment: CDR1 PRHDT and CDR2 FYEKMQ (reference sequence). CDR3 sequence (DNA): TGTGCCAGCAGCTTAGGCCCTGGAGGCGGGGACAGGCTGTATGGCTACACCTTC. Translated, it gives CASSLGPGGGDRLYGYTF. Full variable domain (remainder filled in from reference TRBV13 and TRBJ1-2): AAGVIQSPRHLIKEKRETATLKCYPIPRHDTVYWYQQGPGQDPQFLISFYEKMQSDKGSIPDRFSAQQFSDYHSELNMSSLELGDSALYFCASSLGPGGGDRLYGYTFGSGTRLTVV.

J is TRBJ1-1 and V is TRBV10-3; D possibly corresponds to TRBD1 (6 bases). The V end was cut by 0 bases, the J end by 4 bases, with 6 bases between. There are 13 residues in the CDR3. Germline-derived CDR1 and CDR2 are ENHRY and SYGVKD. In nucleotides, the CDR3 is TGTGCCATCAGTGAGTCAGGGGGCACTGAAGCTTTCTTT. This translates into CAISESGGTEAFF.

This rearrangement joins TRBV6-5 to TRBJ2-1, with 7 bases that match TRBD2. V lost 0 bases to trimming and J lost 9 bases; unmatched junction nucleotides: 8. CDR3 length: 15 residues. Germline CDR1 MNHEY, CDR2 SVGAGI. The DNA for the CDR3 is TGTGCCAGCAGTTACTCCGGAGGACTAGAAGGTGAGCAGTTCTTC. Amino acid sequence: CASSYSGGLEGEQFF.

The rearrangement uses TRBV27 and TRBJ1-1, with TRBD1 identical over 8 bases. CDR1 is MNHEY, CDR2 SMNVEV, per germline (reference sequence). This CDR3 contains 13 residues. Trimming removed 6 bases from V and 11 bases from J; junction bases left unmatched: 11. The CDR3: CASSVGTGWEAFF. The CDR3 DNA follows: TGTGCCAGCAGCGTAGGGACAGGCTGGGAGGCTTTCTTT.

This chain links TRBV14 with TRBJ1-1; the D gene is possibly TRBD1 (5 bases). CDR1 and CDR2 from the germline V gene are SGHDN and FVKESK. V lost 4 bases and J 0 bases, leaving 12 bases between the germline ends. The CDR3 has 15 residues. The CDR3 coding sequence is TGTGCCAGCAGCCCCCCGAACAGGCTGAACACTGAAGCTTTCTTT. It translates to CASSPPNRLNTEAFF.

The chain has TRBV7-2 and TRBJ2-3; D is undetermined. Trimming cost V 5 bases and J 5 bases, with 8 bases left between them. Germline CDR1 reads SGHTA; CDR2 reads FQGNSA. This CDR3 comprises 12 residues. The CDR3 region is CASSVQRDTQYF. The CDR3 DNA reads as TGTGCCAGCAGCGTCCAGAGAGATACGCAGTATTTT.

The V gene is TRBV28, the J gene TRBJ1-2; possibly TRBD1 for D (5 bases). The ends were cut back, 4 bases at V and 8 bases at J, with 20 bases in the middle. CDR3 length equals 15 residues. Germline V gene lookup returns CDR1 MDHEN and CDR2 SYDVKM. The CDR3 nucleotides read TGTGCCAGCAGTTCCCCGCCGGGACCTCCTCGCGGCTACACCTTC. As protein: CASSSPPGPPRGYTF.